This TCR beta chain was captured in a study of a mutant IDH1 vaccine in newly diagnosed glioma. Concerning this clone itself: Antigen specificity is unknown.

Germline CDR1 reads SGHTA; CDR2 reads FQGNSA. V was trimmed by 2 bases and J by 8 bases, leaving 7 bases between them. The CDR3 consists of 13 residues. Specified time point: week 23, last vaccination. Doses consisted of 300 ug of mutant IDH1 20-mer peptide each, paired with topical imiquimod. Generated by immunoSEQ multiplex PCR, the TCRdb table keeps only in-frame clones and is missing some. The sample contains tens of thousands of clones, about three quarters of which appear only once. The J gene is TRBJ1-6, the V gene TRBV7-2; D gene ambiguous. This receptor was identified in a man in his fifties with glioma. Source: PBMCs, taken from a glioma patient whose treatment included an IDH1 peptide vaccine. The CDR3 spells CASSLRRDSPLHF. DNA of the CDR3: TGTGCCAGCAGCTTAAGGAGGGATTCACCCCTCCACTTT.